This T cell receptor (beta chain) was captured by sequencing in a study of T cells in tuberculosis. Looking at the study overall: IGRA-negative adolescents, IGRA-positive adolescents with latent tuberculosis and adults with active tuberculosis formed this South African cohort. Study-level points and caveats: Active tuberculosis TCR-alpha repertoires lay closer to GMM-specific TCRs than IGRA-negative controls, suggesting clonal expansion.

Libraries were prepared by immunoSEQ multiplex PCR; TCRdb keeps only in-frame clonotypes and omits some of them. Here the sample spans about 35,000 clones, less than 95% being singletons. This clone was seen once. Its antigen is still unknown. V was clipped by 2 bases and J by 4 bases, with 11 bases between them. This CDR3 comprises 14 residues. Germline V gene sequence: CDR1 SGHRS, CDR2 YFSETQ. The material sequenced was PBMCs. This receptor was taken from a donor between 5 and 29 years old with latent tuberculosis or without tuberculosis infection. Some clones in this sample may be carry-over from other donors' samples. This chain joins TRBV5-1 and TRBJ2-3, with D possibly TRBD1 on 5 matching bases. The CDR3 DNA is TGCGCCAGCAGCTTAGGTCAGGGCGCAGATACGCAGTATTTT. Translated: CASSLGQGADTQYF.